These T cell receptor beta chains were read from a single sample in a study of cytomegalovirus exposure and HLA in healthy donors. Profiling relied on immunoSEQ multiplex PCR, and the TCRdb table lists in-frame clones only, not all of them. The sample comprises approximately 160,000 clones, 84% of which are singletons, and roughly 10% rests with the top ten. The material sequenced was PBMCs. Receptor source: a young man in good health and CMV-seropositive. CDR3s include the opening cysteine and the closing phenylalanine or tryptophan. Fields, in order: V gene, J gene, clone size, D gene, CDR3 protein, CDR3 DNA. A D gene is named only where the DNA matches it firmly. Not every row has a clone size; where given, it reads once, few, many or a size class.

V gene: TRBV27; J gene: TRBJ2-7; clone size: once; D gene: TRBD1; CDR3 protein: CASSLSPGQGFHEQYF; CDR3 DNA: TGTGCCAGCAGTTTAAGTCCTGGACAGGGTTTCCACGAGCAGTACTTC
V gene: TRBV6-1; J gene: TRBJ1-1; clone size: -; D gene: TRBD1; CDR3 protein: CASSPGTGVTEAFF; CDR3 DNA: TGTGCCAGCAGTCCCGGGACAGGGGTCACTGAAGCTTTCTTT
V gene: TRBV18; J gene: TRBJ1-5; clone size: -; D gene: TRBD1; CDR3 protein: CASSPQGADQPQHF; CDR3 DNA: TGTGCCAGCTCACCGCAGGGGGCTGATCAGCCCCAGCATTTT
V gene: TRBV2; J gene: TRBJ2-1; clone size: few; D gene: TRBD2; CDR3 protein: CASPMTTSGRGYEQFF; CDR3 DNA: TGTGCCAGCCCAATGACGACTAGCGGGAGAGGTTATGAGCAGTTCTTC
V gene: TRBV2; J gene: TRBJ2-7; clone size: -; D gene: TRBD1; CDR3 protein: CASSGTGSYEQYF; CDR3 DNA: TGTGCCAGCAGTGGGACAGGCTCCTACGAGCAGTACTTC
V gene: TRBV4-3; J gene: TRBJ2-1; clone size: -; D gene: TRBD2; CDR3 protein: CASSQDLGGGYNEQFF; CDR3 DNA: TGCGCCAGCAGCCAAGATTTAGGCGGGGGATACAATGAGCAGTTCTTC
V gene: TRBV6-4; J gene: TRBJ1-4; clone size: -; D gene: -; CDR3 protein: CASSDPRATNEKLFF; CDR3 DNA: TGTGCCAGCAGTGACCCTCGAGCAACTAATGAAAAACTGTTTTTT
V gene: TRBV5-6; J gene: TRBJ1-5; clone size: -; D gene: TRBD1; CDR3 protein: CASSIAGGRSQPQHF; CDR3 DNA: TGTGCCAGCAGCATTGCAGGGGGCCGGTCTCAGCCCCAGCATTTT
V gene: TRBV5-4; J gene: TRBJ2-6; clone size: -; D gene: -; CDR3 protein: CASSQDSLSGANVLTF; CDR3 DNA: TGTGCCAGCAGCCAGGACAGTTTATCTGGGGCCAACGTCCTGACTTTC
V gene: TRBV7-9; J gene: TRBJ2-7; clone size: few; D gene: -; CDR3 protein: CASSPRGAENEQYF; CDR3 DNA: TGTGCCAGCAGCCCTCGCGGGGCAGAAAACGAGCAGTACTTC
V gene: TRBV27; J gene: TRBJ1-2; clone size: -; D gene: TRBD1; CDR3 protein: CATQQGTGEPYGYTF; CDR3 DNA: TGTGCCACCCAACAGGGGACAGGCGAACCCTATGGCTACACCTTC
V gene: TRBV19; J gene: TRBJ2-3; clone size: -; D gene: -; CDR3 protein: CASSIVGVEGTQYF; CDR3 DNA: TGTGCCAGTAGTATAGTAGGGGTGGAAGGTACGCAGTATTTT
V gene: TRBV4-3; J gene: TRBJ1-6; clone size: -; D gene: -; CDR3 protein: CASSQSPGGEPRGTTLHF; CDR3 DNA: TGCGCCAGCAGCCAGTCACCGGGAGGGGAGCCGCGCGGGACCACCCTCCACTTT
V gene: TRBV19; J gene: TRBJ2-7; clone size: -; D gene: -; CDR3 protein: CASGRGKEQYF; CDR3 DNA: TGTGCCAGCGGCAGGGGCAAAGAGCAGTACTTC
V gene: TRBV6-5; J gene: TRBJ2-7; clone size: -; D gene: TRBD1; CDR3 protein: CASSYGTGYEQYF; CDR3 DNA: TGTGCCAGCAGTTACGGGACAGGGTACGAGCAGTACTTC
V gene: TRBV5-4; J gene: TRBJ1-3; clone size: -; D gene: -; CDR3 protein: CASSSGLSTSSGNTIYF; CDR3 DNA: TGTGCCAGCAGCTCGGGGTTATCGACAAGCTCTGGAAACACCATATATTTT
V gene: TRBV29-1; J gene: TRBJ2-5; clone size: -; D gene: TRBD2; CDR3 protein: CSAATSGQETQYF; CDR3 DNA: TGCAGCGCTGCAACTAGCGGGCAAGAGACCCAGTACTTC
V gene: TRBV5-1; J gene: TRBJ2-7; clone size: few; D gene: -; CDR3 protein: CASSLARGGDEQYF; CDR3 DNA: TGCGCCAGCAGCTTGGCTAGGGGAGGCGACGAGCAGTACTTC
V gene: TRBV30; J gene: TRBJ2-5; clone size: -; D gene: -; CDR3 protein: CAWSVAGETQYF; CDR3 DNA: TGTGCCTGGAGTGTGGCGGGAGAGACCCAGTACTTC
V gene: TRBV5-1; J gene: TRBJ1-2; clone size: -; D gene: TRBD1; CDR3 protein: CASSLAPGQGTGGYTF; CDR3 DNA: TGCGCCAGCAGCTTGGCTCCCGGACAGGGAACAGGAGGCTACACCTTC
V gene: TRBV25-1; J gene: TRBJ2-7; clone size: -; D gene: -; CDR3 protein: CASSHQGYEQYF; CDR3 DNA: TGTGCCAGCAGTCATCAGGGCTACGAGCAGTACTTC
V gene: TRBV30; J gene: TRBJ1-4; clone size: -; D gene: -; CDR3 protein: CAWSVRSNEKLFF; CDR3 DNA: TGTGCCTGGAGTGTACGGAGTAATGAAAAACTGTTTTTT
V gene: TRBV7-9; J gene: TRBJ2-7; clone size: -; D gene: TRBD1; CDR3 protein: CASSSRDRHFNEQYF; CDR3 DNA: TGTGCCAGCAGCTCAAGGGACAGGCATTTTAACGAGCAGTACTTC
V gene: TRBV27; J gene: TRBJ2-5; clone size: -; D gene: TRBD1; CDR3 protein: CASSSDRGRRETQYF; CDR3 DNA: TGTGCCAGCAGTTCCGACAGGGGGCGCCGAGAGACCCAGTACTTC
V gene: TRBV11-2; J gene: TRBJ2-1; clone size: -; D gene: -; CDR3 protein: CASSLGQGYEQFF; CDR3 DNA: TGTGCCAGCAGCTTAGGGCAGGGCTATGAGCAGTTCTTC
V gene: TRBV5-1; J gene: TRBJ2-3; clone size: -; D gene: TRBD2; CDR3 protein: CASSSGLAGVNLDTDTQYF; CDR3 DNA: TGCGCCAGCAGCTCTGGACTAGCGGGGGTAAATCTGGACACAGATACGCAGTATTTT
V gene: TRBV2; J gene: TRBJ2-1; clone size: -; D gene: TRBD2; CDR3 protein: CASSQWGLAGGNEQFF; CDR3 DNA: TGTGCCAGCAGCCAATGGGGACTAGCGGGAGGGAATGAGCAGTTCTTC
V gene: TRBV6-6; J gene: TRBJ1-2; clone size: -; D gene: -; CDR3 protein: CASSLERNGYTF; CDR3 DNA: TGTGCCAGCAGTCTGGAGCGGAATGGCTACACCTTC